This TCR beta chain derives from a study of radiation and T cells in renal cell carcinoma. Time point in this sample: blood 4 weeks post-SBRT, at nephrectomy. Treatment of the sample: 15 Gy SBRT to primary tumor, nephrectomy 4 weeks later. Nephrectomy followed 15 Gy stereotactic body radiation by 4 weeks. The tumor was a clear cell renal cell carcinoma. Produced via immunoSEQ multiplex PCR; TCRdb's table is partial and in-frame only. The data show just over 95,000 clones, with around 80% seen just once and around 7.7% held by the top ten. Germline lookup yields CDR1 SQVTM and CDR2 ANQGSEA. V was trimmed by 7 bases and J by 8 bases, leaving 17 bases between them. This CDR3 comprises 12 residues. As for this clone: Its antigen is unidentified.

Study-wide results and caveats: Pretreatment tumor biopsies were lacking, so baseline clonotypes are unknown.

V usage is TRBV29-1 and J usage is TRBJ1-2; D might be TRBD1 (6 bases). This sequence originates from a man aged 60-69 years with renal cell carcinoma. This sample comprised blood, obtained from a patient whose treatment included radiotherapy and nephrectomy. The CDR3: CSDLPGARGYTF. The CDR3 DNA reads as TGCAGCGATCTCCCAGGGGCGAGGGGCTACACCTTC.